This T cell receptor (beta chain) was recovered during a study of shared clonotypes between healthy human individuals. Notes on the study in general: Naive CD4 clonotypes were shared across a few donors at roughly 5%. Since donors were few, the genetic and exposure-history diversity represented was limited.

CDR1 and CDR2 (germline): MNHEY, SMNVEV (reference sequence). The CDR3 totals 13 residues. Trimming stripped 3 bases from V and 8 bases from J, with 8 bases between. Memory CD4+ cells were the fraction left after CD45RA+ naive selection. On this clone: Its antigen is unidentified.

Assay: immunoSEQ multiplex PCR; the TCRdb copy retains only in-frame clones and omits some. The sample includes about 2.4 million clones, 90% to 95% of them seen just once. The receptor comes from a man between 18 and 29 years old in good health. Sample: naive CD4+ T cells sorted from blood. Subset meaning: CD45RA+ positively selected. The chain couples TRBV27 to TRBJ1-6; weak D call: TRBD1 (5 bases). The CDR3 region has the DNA TGTGCCAGCAGTTTTAGGGGTTATTCACCCCTCCACTTT. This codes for CASSFRGYSPLHF.